This T cell receptor beta chain was found in a study of OX40 agonist ivuxolimab in advanced cancers. In the study overall: The group had a mean age of about 64 years, ranged from 23 to 79, and was 82.7% male.

Measured with immunoSEQ multiplex PCR; TCRdb has only the in-frame clones, and not every one. Among 100,000 to 150,000 clones listed, 92% were seen once. The input for sequencing was CD4+ or CD8+ T cells sorted from blood, taken in a trial of the OX40 agonist ivuxolimab. This TCR was sampled from an adult with an advanced solid tumor such as melanoma, head and neck, liver or kidney cancer.

The CDR3 reads CASSLWAGGNYNEQFF. CDR3 bases: TGTGCCAGCAGTTTATGGGCGGGGGGGAACTACAATGAGCAGTTCTTC. The gene calls are TRBV28 and TRBJ2-1, with 9 bases identical to TRBD2. Germline V lookup: CDR1 MDHEN, CDR2 SYDVKM. J gave up 3 bases and V 0 bases, and 3 bases lay outside the gene matches. The CDR3 extends over 16 amino acids.